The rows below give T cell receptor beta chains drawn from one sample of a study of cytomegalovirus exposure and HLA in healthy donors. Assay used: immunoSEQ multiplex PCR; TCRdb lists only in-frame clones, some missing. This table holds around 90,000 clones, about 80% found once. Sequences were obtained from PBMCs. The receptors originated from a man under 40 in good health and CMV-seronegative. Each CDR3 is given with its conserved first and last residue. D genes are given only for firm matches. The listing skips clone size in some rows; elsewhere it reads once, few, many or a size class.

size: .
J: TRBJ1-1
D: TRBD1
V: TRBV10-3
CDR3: CAIGGDRGGGTEAFF
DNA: TGTGCCATCGGCGGGGACAGGGGGGGTGGTACTGAAGCTTTCTTT

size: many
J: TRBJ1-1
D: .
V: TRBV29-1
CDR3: CSVDSLDINRPDEAFF
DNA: TGCAGCGTTGACTCGTTGGACATCAACCGGCCAGATGAAGCTTTCTTT

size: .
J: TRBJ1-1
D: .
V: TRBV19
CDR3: CASSIDNPGNTEAFF
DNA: TGTGCCAGTAGTATAGATAACCCGGGGAACACTGAAGCTTTCTTT

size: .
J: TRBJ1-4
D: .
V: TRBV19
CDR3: CASSTTSSGEKLFF
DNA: TGTGCCAGTAGTACAACATCTTCGGGTGAAAAACTGTTTTTT

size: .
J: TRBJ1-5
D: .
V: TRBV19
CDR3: CASSVGTTLRNQPQHF
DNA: TGTGCCAGTAGTGTAGGGACAACCTTGCGCAATCAGCCCCAGCATTTT

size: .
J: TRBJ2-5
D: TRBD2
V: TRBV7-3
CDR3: CASSLRGRAGETQYF
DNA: TGTGCCAGCAGCCTTCGTGGGAGGGCCGGAGAGACCCAGTACTTC

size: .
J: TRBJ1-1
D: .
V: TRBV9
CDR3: CASSTSLIEGVGTEAFF
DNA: TGTGCCAGCAGCACCAGCCTCATCGAGGGAGTAGGAACTGAAGCTTTCTTT

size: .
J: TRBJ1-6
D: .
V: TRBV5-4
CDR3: CASSLAAYNSPLHF
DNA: TGTGCCAGCAGCTTGGCAGCCTATAATTCACCCCTCCACTTT

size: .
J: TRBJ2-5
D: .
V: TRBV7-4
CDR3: CASSPTRQAWETQYF
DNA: TGTGCCAGCAGCCCTACCCGCCAGGCGTGGGAGACCCAGTACTTC

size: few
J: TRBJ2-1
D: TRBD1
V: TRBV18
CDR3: CASSHLPGQPDNEQFF
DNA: TGTGCCAGCTCGCACCTACCGGGACAGCCCGACAATGAGCAGTTCTTC

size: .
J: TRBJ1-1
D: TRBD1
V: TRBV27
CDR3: CASSLHRGREAFF
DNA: TGTGCCAGCAGTTTACACAGGGGGCGGGAGGCTTTCTTT

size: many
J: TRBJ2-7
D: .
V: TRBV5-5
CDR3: CASSLDSRGNYEQYF
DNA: TGTGCCAGCAGCTTGGACTCTCGGGGGAACTACGAGCAGTACTTC

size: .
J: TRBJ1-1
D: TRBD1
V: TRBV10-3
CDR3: CAISTGQREAFF
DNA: TGTGCCATCAGCACGGGACAGCGTGAAGCTTTCTTT

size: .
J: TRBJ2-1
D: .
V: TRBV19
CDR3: CASNGRGVHNEQFF
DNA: TGTGCCAGTAATGGTAGGGGCGTCCACAATGAGCAGTTCTTC

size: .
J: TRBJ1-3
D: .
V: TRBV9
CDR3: CASSVGGGGYGNTIYF
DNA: TGTGCCAGCAGCGTAGGGGGAGGGGGGTACGGAAACACCATATATTTT

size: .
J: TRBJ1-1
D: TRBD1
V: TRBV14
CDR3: CASSRDRGRGTEAFF
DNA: TGTGCCAGCAGCCGAGACAGGGGTCGGGGCACTGAAGCTTTCTTT

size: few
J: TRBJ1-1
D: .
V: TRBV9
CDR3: CASSVDGLGQSYFAEMNTEAFF
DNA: TGTGCCAGCAGCGTCGACGGCCTAGGACAGTCGTATTTTGCAGAGATGAACACTGAAGCTTTCTTT

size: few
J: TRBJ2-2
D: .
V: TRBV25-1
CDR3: CASGRLGAAGELFF
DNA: TGTGCCAGCGGACGTTTGGGGGCTGCCGGGGAGCTGTTTTTT

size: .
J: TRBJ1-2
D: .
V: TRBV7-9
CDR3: CASSRPGAINYGYTF
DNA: TGTGCCAGCAGCCGACCAGGGGCCATAAACTATGGCTACACCTTC

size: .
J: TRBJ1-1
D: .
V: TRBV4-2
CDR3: CASSQVGTGGTEAFF
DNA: TGTGCCAGCAGCCAAGTGGGAACGGGGGGGACTGAAGCTTTCTTT

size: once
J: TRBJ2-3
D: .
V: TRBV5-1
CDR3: CASSDVQDTDTQYF
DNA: TGCGCCAGCAGCGACGTACAGGACACAGATACGCAGTATTTT

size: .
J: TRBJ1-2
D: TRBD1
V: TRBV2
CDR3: CASSEVSLDRAEGIYGYTF
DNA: TGTGCCAGCAGTGAAGTATCGTTGGACAGGGCGGAGGGCATCTATGGCTACACCTTC

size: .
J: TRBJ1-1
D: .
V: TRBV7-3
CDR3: CASSLWSGDEAFF
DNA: TGTGCCAGCAGCTTATGGTCCGGGGATGAAGCTTTCTTT

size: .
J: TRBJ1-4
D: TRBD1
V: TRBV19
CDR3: CASRYKGAPSRTDNEKLFF
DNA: TGTGCCAGTAGATATAAGGGGGCCCCCTCTCGCACCGATAATGAAAAACTGTTTTTT

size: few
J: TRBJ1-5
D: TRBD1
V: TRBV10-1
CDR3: CASTPGQGVVQPQHF
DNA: TGCGCCAGCACCCCGGGACAGGGGGTTGTTCAGCCCCAGCATTTT

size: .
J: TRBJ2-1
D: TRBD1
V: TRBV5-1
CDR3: CASSSDRGYEQFF
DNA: TGCGCCAGCAGCTCGGACAGGGGATATGAGCAGTTCTTC

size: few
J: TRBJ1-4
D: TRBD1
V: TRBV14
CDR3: CASSHPGGGIEKLFF
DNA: TGTGCCAGCAGCCACCCAGGGGGCGGGATTGAAAAACTGTTTTTT

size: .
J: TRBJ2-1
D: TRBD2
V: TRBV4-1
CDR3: CASSQGREGNEQFF
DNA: TGCGCCAGCAGCCAAGGCAGGGAGGGCAATGAGCAGTTCTTC

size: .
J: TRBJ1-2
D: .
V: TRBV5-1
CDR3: CASSLDTNYGYTF
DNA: TGCGCCAGCAGCTTGGACACTAACTATGGCTACACCTTC

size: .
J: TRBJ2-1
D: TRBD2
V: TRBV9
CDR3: CASSVGTSRIEQFF
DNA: TGTGCCAGCAGCGTCGGGACTAGTCGGATTGAGCAGTTCTTC

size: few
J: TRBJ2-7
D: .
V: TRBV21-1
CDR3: CASSKEGKRGQWAYEQYF
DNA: TGTGCCAGCAGCAAAGAGGGGAAGAGGGGACAGTGGGCCTACGAGCAGTACTTC

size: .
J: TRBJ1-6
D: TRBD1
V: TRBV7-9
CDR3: CASSATGANNSPLHF
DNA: TGTGCCAGCAGCGCGACAGGGGCCAATAATTCACCCCTCCACTTT

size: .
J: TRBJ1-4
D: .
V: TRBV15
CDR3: CATSRGQVATNEKLFF
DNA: TGTGCCACCAGCAGAGGACAGGTAGCAACTAATGAAAAACTGTTTTTT

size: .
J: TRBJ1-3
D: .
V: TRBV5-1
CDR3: CASSLDYSGNPIYF
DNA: TGCGCCAGCAGCCTAGACTACTCTGGAAACCCCATATATTTT

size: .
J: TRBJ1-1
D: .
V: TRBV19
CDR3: CASSLIGGTEAFF
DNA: TGTGCCAGTAGTCTGATAGGGGGTACTGAAGCTTTCTTT

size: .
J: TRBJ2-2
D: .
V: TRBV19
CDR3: CASRPITGSNTGELFF
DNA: TGTGCCAGTAGGCCAATAACGGGGTCGAACACCGGGGAGCTGTTTTTT

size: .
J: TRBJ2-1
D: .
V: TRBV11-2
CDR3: CASSLGGLYNEQFF
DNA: TGTGCCAGCAGCTTAGGGGGACTGTACAATGAGCAGTTCTTC

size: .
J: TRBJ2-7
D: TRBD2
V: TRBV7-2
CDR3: CASSSYPLTSGGAGEQYF
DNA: TGTGCCAGCAGCTCCTACCCTCTGACTAGCGGGGGGGCGGGAGAGCAGTACTTC